The source of this TCR beta chain is a study of control samples from healthy donors and cancer patients (TCRdb year 2020). Library creation used the immunoSEQ multiplex PCR assay. TCRdb took this table from immuneACCESS and kept in-frame rearrangements with V and J called. Such tables lack part of the clones; where checked against another copy, unresolved V genes explain under half of the gap, and the rest is unexplained. The sample data list some 51,000 clones, and 70% to 90% of these were observed just once. The ten biggest clones cover 3% to 4% of the sample. Of note for this clone: Its antigen remains undetermined. No clone much larger than this one lies a single base away; base qualities are absent.

The V end gives up 5 bases and the J end 6 bases, leaving 14 bases in the junction not matched to a gene. For CDR1 and CDR2, the germline V gene (reference sequence) lists SEHNR and FQNEAQ. The CDR3 spans 17 residues, from the cysteine through the phenylalanine. The sequence is cut down to CDR3 DNA, 51 bases in frame from base 1. This sequence uses TRBV7-9 and TRBJ2-1; 9 bases in the junction line up with TRBD2. Specimen: blood. The receptor comes from a middle-aged man in good health. The CDR3 protein sequence reads: CASSPRGGAERANEQFF. The DNA is as follows: TGTGCCAGCAGCCCGCGGGGGGGAGCGGAGAGGGCCAATGAGCAGTTCTTC.